Listed below are T cell receptor beta chains from one sample, sequenced in a study of T cell repertoires in cytomegalovirus infection. For these TCRs, the target antigens are not known. TCRdb redid the calling of the reads with MiXCR, one entry per CDR3 protein. The sample carries roughly 800,000 distinct CDR3 sequences, roughly 28% recorded once. The sequenced sample was cultured CD8+ T cells from PBMCs, obtained from culture after CMV antigen stimulation. The receptors shown here come from a human donor in good health (CMV status not recorded). Some clones in this sample may be carry-over from other donors' samples. Each CDR3 is given with its conserved first and last residue. Each record gives: CDR3 DNA, CDR3 protein, clone size, D gene, J gene, V gene. The D gene is left open where the match is weak. Size tells how often a clone was seen (once, few, many) or the class of an expanded clone, and some rows leave it out.

cdr3_nt: TGTGCCAGCAGTTTAGTCCCCGAACGAGGTGAAAAACTGTTTTTT; cdr3_aa: CASSLVPERGEKLFF; clone_size: NA; d_call: NA; j_call: TRBJ1-4; v_call: TRBV27
cdr3_nt: TGTGCCAGCAGCTTATCGGGAGGGGGCCTAGAGACCCAGTACTTC; cdr3_aa: CASSLSGGGLETQYF; clone_size: NA; d_call: NA; j_call: TRBJ2-5; v_call: TRBV7-3
cdr3_nt: TGTGCCAGCAGTGAGACAGGAACTGCCAATGAGCAGTTCTTC; cdr3_aa: CASSETGTANEQFF; clone_size: few; d_call: NA; j_call: TRBJ2-1; v_call: TRBV6-1
cdr3_nt: TGTGCCAGCTACAGGGAGGGGGCGAGGGAGACCCAGTACTTC; cdr3_aa: CASYREGARETQYF; clone_size: NA; d_call: NA; j_call: TRBJ2-5; v_call: TRBV6-6
cdr3_nt: TGTGCCAGCAGCTTAGCGACTGGACTACGGGACACAGATACGCAGTATTTT; cdr3_aa: CASSLATGLRDTDTQYF; clone_size: NA; d_call: NA; j_call: TRBJ2-3; v_call: TRBV7-9
cdr3_nt: TGTGCCAGCAGTGAACCTGGTCGGGCGAGAGATACGCAGTATTTT; cdr3_aa: CASSEPGRARDTQYF; clone_size: few; d_call: NA; j_call: TRBJ2-3; v_call: TRBV25-1
cdr3_nt: TGCTCCTCAGACCCGACAGGGATCGAGCAGTACTTC; cdr3_aa: CSSDPTGIEQYF; clone_size: once; d_call: TRBD1; j_call: TRBJ2-7; v_call: TRBV20-1
cdr3_nt: TGTGCCACCAGCAGTTCCCCAGGGGGGCGGCAAGAGACCCAGTACTTC; cdr3_aa: CATSSSPGGRQETQYF; clone_size: NA; d_call: NA; j_call: TRBJ2-5; v_call: TRBV15
cdr3_nt: TGTGCCAGTAGTAGGGGGACAGGGGGCGCGGGACCCAAAAACATTCAGTACTTC; cdr3_aa: CASSRGTGGAGPKNIQYF; clone_size: few; d_call: TRBD1; j_call: TRBJ2-4; v_call: TRBV19
cdr3_nt: TGTGCCAGCAGCTTAAGGCGGGGGGCCTCGTACCAAGAGACCCAGTACTTC; cdr3_aa: CASSLRRGASYQETQYF; clone_size: few; d_call: TRBD2; j_call: TRBJ2-5; v_call: TRBV7-2
cdr3_nt: TGTGCCAGCAGTTTCGGGGGCGCCGCGAATCAGCCCCAGCATTTT; cdr3_aa: CASSFGGAANQPQHF; clone_size: once; d_call: NA; j_call: TRBJ1-5; v_call: TRBV27
cdr3_nt: TGTGCCAGTAGTAGTGGACGGTACTCACCCCTCCACTTT; cdr3_aa: CASSSGRYSPLHF; clone_size: few; d_call: NA; j_call: TRBJ1-6; v_call: TRBV19
cdr3_nt: TGTGCCAGCAGCTCCTATCGGGACAGGGCCGAGGAGCTGTTTTTT; cdr3_aa: CASSSYRDRAEELFF; clone_size: many; d_call: TRBD1; j_call: TRBJ2-2; v_call: TRBV7-8
cdr3_nt: TGTGCCAGCAGTTACCGACAGGCAACTAATGAAAAACTGTTTTTT; cdr3_aa: CASSYRQATNEKLFF; clone_size: NA; d_call: NA; j_call: TRBJ1-4; v_call: TRBV6-6
cdr3_nt: TGTGCCAGCAGCGCCGGACTAGCGGATAGCACAGATACGCAGTATTTT; cdr3_aa: CASSAGLADSTDTQYF; clone_size: few; d_call: TRBD2; j_call: TRBJ2-3; v_call: TRBV5-6
cdr3_nt: TGTGCCAGCAGTAACCTTATGACTAGCGGGGGGGAAGATACGCAGTATTTT; cdr3_aa: CASSNLMTSGGEDTQYF; clone_size: once; d_call: TRBD2; j_call: TRBJ2-3; v_call: TRBV12-3/TRBV12-4
cdr3_nt: TGTGCCATCAGTGAAAGTTGGGACGCTGGAAACACCATATATTTT; cdr3_aa: CAISESWDAGNTIYF; clone_size: NA; d_call: NA; j_call: TRBJ1-3; v_call: TRBV10-3
cdr3_nt: TGTGCCAGCAGCTTACTAACTAGCGGGGATGAGCAGTTCTTC; cdr3_aa: CASSLLTSGDEQFF; clone_size: few; d_call: TRBD2; j_call: TRBJ2-1; v_call: TRBV7-8
cdr3_nt: TGTGCCAGCGCGCGACCGGGACTAGCGGGGGATACGCAGTATTTT; cdr3_aa: CASARPGLAGDTQYF; clone_size: NA; d_call: TRBD2; j_call: TRBJ2-3; v_call: TRBV6-8
cdr3_nt: TGTGCCAGCAGAAAGCTCGGGGAAATTGGAGCTTTCTTT; cdr3_aa: CASRKLGEIGAFF; clone_size: few; d_call: NA; j_call: TRBJ1-1; v_call: TRBV27
cdr3_nt: TGTGCCAGCAGCTTAAGAGGCCCCATATACCCCACAGATACGCAGTATTTT; cdr3_aa: CASSLRGPIYPTDTQYF; clone_size: NA; d_call: NA; j_call: TRBJ2-3; v_call: TRBV7-8
cdr3_nt: TGTGCCAGCAGCTTATATCTACTAGCGGGGCGGAATGAGCAGTTCTTC; cdr3_aa: CASSLYLLAGRNEQFF; clone_size: few; d_call: TRBD2; j_call: TRBJ2-1; v_call: TRBV7-6
cdr3_nt: TGTGCCAGCAGTGAATTCTGGACAGCCAATCAGCCCCAGCATTTT; cdr3_aa: CASSEFWTANQPQHF; clone_size: NA; d_call: NA; j_call: TRBJ1-5; v_call: TRBV6-1
cdr3_nt: TGTGCCAGCTTGACTAGCTCCAATGAGCAGTTCTTC; cdr3_aa: CASLTSSNEQFF; clone_size: NA; d_call: TRBD2; j_call: TRBJ2-1; v_call: TRBV6-1
cdr3_nt: TGTGCCAGCAGTTACTCGAGAAGTAAACTATACTTT; cdr3_aa: CASSYSRSKLYF; clone_size: few; d_call: NA; j_call: TRBJ2-3; v_call: TRBV6-2/TRBV6-3
cdr3_nt: TGCAGTGCTAGAGGGACAGAGAACACTGAAGCTTTCTTT; cdr3_aa: CSARGTENTEAFF; clone_size: few; d_call: NA; j_call: TRBJ1-1; v_call: TRBV20-1
cdr3_nt: TGTGCCATCAGTGAACCCCCCGGATCCCTCCACTTT; cdr3_aa: CAISEPPGSLHF; clone_size: few; d_call: NA; j_call: TRBJ1-6; v_call: TRBV10-3
cdr3_nt: TGTGCCAGCAGCTTAGTACAGGGTGTTGAGACCCAGTACTTC; cdr3_aa: CASSLVQGVETQYF; clone_size: NA; d_call: NA; j_call: TRBJ2-5; v_call: TRBV7-6
cdr3_nt: TGTGCCAGCAGTTTAGAGGGGCAGGCCGCCTTTGTTAAAAACGAGCAGTACTTC; cdr3_aa: CASSLEGQAAFVKNEQYF; clone_size: NA; d_call: NA; j_call: TRBJ2-7; v_call: TRBV28
cdr3_nt: TGTGCCAGTAGTCGGACGGAAGCCTTAACCGGGGAGCTGTTTTTT; cdr3_aa: CASSRTEALTGELFF; clone_size: many; d_call: NA; j_call: TRBJ2-2; v_call: TRBV19
cdr3_nt: TGTGCCAGCAGCTTAGATATAGGCAGGGGATCGCCTGGAAACACCATATATTTT; cdr3_aa: CASSLDIGRGSPGNTIYF; clone_size: few; d_call: NA; j_call: TRBJ1-3; v_call: TRBV11-2
cdr3_nt: TGTGCCAGCAGTTACTCCTTTACGACTGAAGCTTTCTTT; cdr3_aa: CASSYSFTTEAFF; clone_size: NA; d_call: NA; j_call: TRBJ1-1; v_call: TRBV6-5
cdr3_nt: TGTGCCAGCAGCACCCATGGGGGCAGTCTTCAACCCCTCCACTTT; cdr3_aa: CASSTHGGSLQPLHF; clone_size: many; d_call: NA; j_call: TRBJ1-6; v_call: TRBV9
cdr3_nt: TGTGCCAGCAGCCCCAGGCGGGGGGGACTTGCAGATACGCAGTATTTT; cdr3_aa: CASSPRRGGLADTQYF; clone_size: NA; d_call: TRBD2; j_call: TRBJ2-3; v_call: TRBV7-3
cdr3_nt: TGTGCCAGCAGTTACCCCGAGGACTATGGCTACACCTTC; cdr3_aa: CASSYPEDYGYTF; clone_size: NA; d_call: NA; j_call: TRBJ1-2; v_call: TRBV6-2/TRBV6-3
cdr3_nt: TGTGCCAGCAGTTTAACGGACAGTAGCAATCAGCCCCAGCATTTT; cdr3_aa: CASSLTDSSNQPQHF; clone_size: NA; d_call: NA; j_call: TRBJ1-5; v_call: TRBV12-3/TRBV12-4
cdr3_nt: TGTGCCAGCAGTTTATTCCCTTGGGATGAGCAGTTCTTC; cdr3_aa: CASSLFPWDEQFF; clone_size: few; d_call: NA; j_call: TRBJ2-1; v_call: TRBV6-2/TRBV6-3
cdr3_nt: TGCGCCAGCAGCCAAGTTGATAGCGGGGTGTACAATGAGCAGTTCTTC; cdr3_aa: CASSQVDSGVYNEQFF; clone_size: NA; d_call: TRBD2; j_call: TRBJ2-1; v_call: TRBV4-1
cdr3_nt: TGTGCCAGTAGTCTACTTTTGGGACAGATGACTGAAAAACTGTTTTTT; cdr3_aa: CASSLLLGQMTEKLFF; clone_size: NA; d_call: TRBD1; j_call: TRBJ1-4; v_call: TRBV19
cdr3_nt: TGTGCCAGCAGCTTGAACGGGATGGGAAGCAATCAGCCCCAGCATTTT; cdr3_aa: CASSLNGMGSNQPQHF; clone_size: NA; d_call: NA; j_call: TRBJ1-5; v_call: TRBV7-2
cdr3_nt: TGTGCCAGCAGCTATGTTGGCGCAAGCACCGGGGAGCTGTTTTTT; cdr3_aa: CASSYVGASTGELFF; clone_size: NA; d_call: NA; j_call: TRBJ2-2; v_call: TRBV7-9
cdr3_nt: TGTGCCAGCAGCCCGCAGGGTTTCGCCGGGGAGCTGTTTTTT; cdr3_aa: CASSPQGFAGELFF; clone_size: many; d_call: NA; j_call: TRBJ2-2; v_call: TRBV7-8
cdr3_nt: TGTGCCAGCACCCACCAAACAGGGACGGTCACTGAAGCTTTCTTT; cdr3_aa: CASTHQTGTVTEAFF; clone_size: NA; d_call: NA; j_call: TRBJ1-1; v_call: TRBV27
cdr3_nt: TGTGCCAGCAGCTTATGGACTAGCGGGGCCCTAGGGAGAGGGAATGAGCAGTTCTTC; cdr3_aa: CASSLWTSGALGRGNEQFF; clone_size: NA; d_call: TRBD2; j_call: TRBJ2-1; v_call: TRBV7-8
cdr3_nt: TGTGCCAGCAGCTTGGAGGGGCTTTCGGGCTTCGGAGTCTACGAGCAGTACTTC; cdr3_aa: CASSLEGLSGFGVYEQYF; clone_size: few; d_call: NA; j_call: TRBJ2-7; v_call: TRBV7-2
cdr3_nt: TGCAGTGCTAGAAAGGTCATGCAAGAGACCCAGTACTTC; cdr3_aa: CSARKVMQETQYF; clone_size: NA; d_call: NA; j_call: TRBJ2-5; v_call: TRBV20-1